These T cell receptor beta chains were read from a single sample in a study of T cell repertoires in cytomegalovirus infection. TCRdb ran MiXCR on the reads and lists one entry per CDR3 protein. This sample has some 180,000 distinct CDR3 sequences, with about a tenth found just once. Sequences were obtained from PBMCs. These TCRs come from a human donor in good health (CMV status not recorded). Some clones in this sample may be carry-over from other donors' samples. The CDR3 runs from the conserved cysteine through the conserved F or W. A D gene is named only where the DNA matches it firmly. For some rows the clone size is stated as once, few or many, or as a class when expanded; others skip it.

size,J,D,V,DNA,CDR3
once,TRBJ2-2,.,TRBV9,TGTGCCAGCAGCGACCCGGGGGCCGGGGAGCTGTTTTTT,CASSDPGAGELFF
many,TRBJ2-6,.,TRBV28,TGTGCCAGCAGTCCCTCCAACGTCCTGACTTTC,CASSPSNVLTF
.,TRBJ2-1,.,TRBV25-1,TGTGCCAGCAGTGACGACAGGAGGGGGGAGCAGTTCTTC,CASSDDRRGEQFF
few,TRBJ2-7,.,TRBV2,TGTGCCAGCAATAGACAGGATACCTACGAGCAGTACTTC,CASNRQDTYEQYF
few,TRBJ1-2,TRBD1,TRBV20-1,TGCAGTGCTAGCGGGACAGACCGACACTATGGCTACACCTTC,CSASGTDRHYGYTF
.,TRBJ1-4,.,TRBV20-1,TGCAGTGCTACAGGGTATGAAAAACTGTTTTTT,CSATGYEKLFF
few,TRBJ1-5,TRBD1,TRBV7-2,TGTGCCAGCAGCATCAAAACAGGGGAACAGCCCCAGCATTTT,CASSIKTGEQPQHF
many,TRBJ1-3,.,TRBV6-2/TRBV6-3,TGTGCCAGCAGGCGGACAGCTGGAAACACCATATATTTT,CASRRTAGNTIYF
few,TRBJ2-1,TRBD2,TRBV11-2,TGTGCCAGCAGCTTAGCTACTAGCGGGAGTTACAATGAGCAGTTCTTC,CASSLATSGSYNEQFF
.,TRBJ1-1,.,TRBV19,TGTGCCAGTAGTCGGGACTTGGACACTGAAGCTTTCTTT,CASSRDLDTEAFF
many,TRBJ2-5,.,TRBV7-2,TGTGCCAGCAGCTTAGATGGAGCTTCTCGGGAGACCCAGTACTTC,CASSLDGASRETQYF
few,TRBJ1-1,.,TRBV29-1,TGCAGCGTTGACAGACTGAACACTGAAGCTTTCTTT,CSVDRLNTEAFF
many,TRBJ2-7,.,TRBV12-3/TRBV12-4,TGTGCCAGCAGTCCCCCGGGGCAGGGGATCTACGAGCAGTACTTC,CASSPPGQGIYEQYF
many,TRBJ2-5,TRBD2,TRBV7-2,TGTGCCAGCAGCTTCCGACTAGCGGGAGAATCGACCCAGTACTTC,CASSFRLAGESTQYF
.,TRBJ2-3,.,TRBV29-1,TGCAGCGTTGTGGAGTTTCGGGGGCGCGGCACAGATACGCAGTATTTT,CSVVEFRGRGTDTQYF
.,TRBJ1-1,.,TRBV5-5,TGTGCCAGCAGCTTGAATGGGGTTGGGAACACTGAAGCTTTCTTT,CASSLNGVGNTEAFF
.,TRBJ1-2,.,TRBV24-1,TGTGCCACCAGTGAGCGACGGACGGGAAGGGCTATCTATGGCTACACCTTC,CATSERRTGRAIYGYTF
many,TRBJ2-1,.,TRBV7-9,TGTGCCCAGCAGGCCGATGGGGAGCAGTTCTTC,CAQQADGEQFF
.,TRBJ2-3,.,TRBV7-6,TGTGCCAGCAGCCCGCCGGGGAACACAGATACGCAGTATTTT,CASSPPGNTDTQYF
.,TRBJ2-7,TRBD2,TRBV11-2,TGTGCCAGCAGCTTAGGAACAGCGGGAGCTCTCGAGCAGTACTTC,CASSLGTAGALEQYF
many,TRBJ1-4,TRBD1,TRBV28,TGTGCCAGCAGCCCGGGACAGTGGGATCGAGAAAAACTGTTTTTT,CASSPGQWDREKLFF
few,TRBJ1-2,.,TRBV5-5,TGTGCCAGCAGCTTGAAAGCTAACTATGGCTACACCTTC,CASSLKANYGYTF
many,TRBJ2-5,.,TRBV30,TGTGCCTGGAGTGTTAAAGAGACCCAGTACTTC,CAWSVKETQYF
many,TRBJ1-2,.,TRBV2,TGTGCCAGCAGTACGACAGTGAATGGCTACACCTTC,CASSTTVNGYTF
.,TRBJ2-5,.,TRBV14,TGTGCCAGCAGCCAGGGACGGGTAGGGACCCAGTACTTC,CASSQGRVGTQYF
many,TRBJ2-7,TRBD2,TRBV28,TGTGCCAGCAGTTTCCCCAGGGGAGCGGGAGGATCCTACGAGCAGTACTTC,CASSFPRGAGGSYEQYF
.,TRBJ2-5,.,TRBV7-9,TGTGCCAGCAGTCAGGGTGGCCGGGAGACCCAGTACTTC,CASSQGGRETQYF
many,TRBJ2-2,.,TRBV7-6,TGTGCCAGCAGCTTAGCCCCAATCGGAGTCGGAGCGAACACCGGGGAGCTGTTTTTT,CASSLAPIGVGANTGELFF
.,TRBJ2-1,.,TRBV29-1,TGCAGCGTTACTGATAATGAGCAGTTCTTC,CSVTDNEQFF
many,TRBJ2-1,.,TRBV7-2,TGTGCCAGCAGCTTAGTCACAGGGTCCTACAATGAGCAGTTCTTC,CASSLVTGSYNEQFF
few,TRBJ2-7,TRBD1,TRBV6-2/TRBV6-3,TGTGCCAGCAGTTCCATGGACAGGGTATCCGAGCAGTACTTC,CASSSMDRVSEQYF
many,TRBJ1-5,TRBD1,TRBV19,TGTGCCAGTAGCCCCGGGACAGGGGTTCCGCCCCAGCATTTT,CASSPGTGVPPQHF
.,TRBJ2-1,TRBD1,TRBV20-1,TGCAGTGCTCCGAAACCGGGACAGGGAAATGAGCAGTTCTTC,CSAPKPGQGNEQFF
many,TRBJ2-3,.,TRBV7-7,TGTGCTAGCAGCATCGGGACCGTAAGCACAGATACGCAGTATTTT,CASSIGTVSTDTQYF
.,TRBJ2-1,.,TRBV28,TGTGCCAGCTCCACTACAGGTTATTTCGATGAGCAGTTCTTC,CASSTTGYFDEQFF
many,TRBJ2-5,.,TRBV7-9,TGTGCCAGCAGCGGCGGGCAGTACCAAGAGACCCAGTACTTC,CASSGGQYQETQYF
.,TRBJ1-1,.,TRBV6-2/TRBV6-3,TGTGCCAGCAATTCACAGGCCATGAACACTGAAGCTTTCTTT,CASNSQAMNTEAFF
.,TRBJ2-1,TRBD2,TRBV20-1,TGCAGTGCCCAGAGCGGGGGGGGACTAGCGGGAGTGCGGGGTGAGCAGTTCTTC,CSAQSGGGLAGVRGEQFF
.,TRBJ1-4,.,TRBV6-5,TGTGCCAGCAGAATTACCGGGACACGAGATGAAAAACTGTTTTTT,CASRITGTRDEKLFF
many,TRBJ2-5,TRBD2,TRBV7-8,TGTGCCAGCGGCAGACTAGCGGGGGATCAAGAGACCCAGTACTTC,CASGRLAGDQETQYF
few,TRBJ1-3,.,TRBV20-1,TGCAGTGCTAGGACAGAATCCACCCCTGGAAACACCATATATTTT,CSARTESTPGNTIYF
.,TRBJ2-1,TRBD2,TRBV29-1,TGCAGCGGGGGGACTAGCGGGTCTGGGGGTGAGCAGTTCTTC,CSGGTSGSGGEQFF
.,TRBJ1-5,TRBD1,TRBV28,TGTGCCAGCAGAACCCATGGGACAGGGCAACGGCAGCCCCAGCATTTT,CASRTHGTGQRQPQHF
many,TRBJ2-3,TRBD1,TRBV7-2,TGTGCCAGCAGCCTAAAAGCCGGACAGGGGCGATCAGATACGCAGTATTTT,CASSLKAGQGRSDTQYF
many,TRBJ2-7,TRBD2,TRBV7-9,TGTGCCAGCAGCCCTAGTCCAGGGAGGGACTGGGGATACGAGCAGTACTTC,CASSPSPGRDWGYEQYF
many,TRBJ1-4,TRBD1,TRBV7-8,TGTGCCAGCAGCCTCGTAGGTCCGGGACAGCACAATGAAAAACTGTTTTTT,CASSLVGPGQHNEKLFF
.,TRBJ2-7,.,TRBV13,TGTGCCAGCAGCCGTCCCCGCGGGGCCTACGAGCAGTACTTC,CASSRPRGAYEQYF